This TCR beta chain was sequenced in a study of blood T cell repertoires in COVID-19. In the study overall: Samples taken during acute and convalescent COVID-19 were collected in the United States, Italy and Spain. Sources were T cells, B-cell-depleted T cells, or PBMCs; the material itself was cDNA or gDNA.

As processed by the authors: From reference gene primer amplification, estimates of nucleated cell counts were derived. Method: immunoSEQ multiplex PCR; TCRdb's copy keeps in-frame clones and lacks some. V and J calls and clone size follow that table, whereas D and trimming were derived from the DNA. This table holds about 120,000 clones, roughly 89% found once. CDR3 length: 14 residues. J was trimmed by 5 bases and V by 4 bases; bases with no gene match: 5. The V gene's germline CDR1 is SGHTA and CDR2 FQGNSA. The receptor was isolated from a human donor with acute or convalescent COVID-19. The donor label of this sample is uncertain. The V gene is TRBV7-2, the J gene TRBJ1-2; 9 positions match TRBD1. The sequenced sample consisted of peripheral blood. The CDR3 nucleotides are TGTGCCAGCAGCTGGGGGACAGGGAGATATGGCTACACCTTC. Its protein is CASSWGTGRYGYTF.